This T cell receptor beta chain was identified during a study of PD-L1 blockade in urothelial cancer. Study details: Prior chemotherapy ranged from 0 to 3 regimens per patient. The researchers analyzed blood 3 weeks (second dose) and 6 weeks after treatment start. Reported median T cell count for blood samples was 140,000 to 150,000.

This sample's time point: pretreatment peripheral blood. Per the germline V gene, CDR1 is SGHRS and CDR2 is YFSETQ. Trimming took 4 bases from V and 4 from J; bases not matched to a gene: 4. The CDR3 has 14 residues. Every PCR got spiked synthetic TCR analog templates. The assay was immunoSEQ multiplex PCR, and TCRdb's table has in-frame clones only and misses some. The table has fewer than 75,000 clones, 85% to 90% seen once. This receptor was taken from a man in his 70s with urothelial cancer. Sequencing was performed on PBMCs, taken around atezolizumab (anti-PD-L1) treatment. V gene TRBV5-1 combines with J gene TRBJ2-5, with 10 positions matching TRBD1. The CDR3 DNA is TGCGCCAGCAGCGTGACAGGGGGCCCAGAGACCCAGTACTTC. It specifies CASSVTGGPETQYF.